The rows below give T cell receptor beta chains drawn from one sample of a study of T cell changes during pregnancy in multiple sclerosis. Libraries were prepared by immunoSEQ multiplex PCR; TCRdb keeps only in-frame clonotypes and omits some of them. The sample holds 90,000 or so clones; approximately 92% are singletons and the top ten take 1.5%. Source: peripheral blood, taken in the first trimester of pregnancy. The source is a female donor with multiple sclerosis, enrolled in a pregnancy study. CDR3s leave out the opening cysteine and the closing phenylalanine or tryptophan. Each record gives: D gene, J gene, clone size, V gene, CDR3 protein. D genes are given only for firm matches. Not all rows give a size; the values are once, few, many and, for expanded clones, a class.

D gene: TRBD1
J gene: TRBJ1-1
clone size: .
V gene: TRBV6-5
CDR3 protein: ASRSTGGNTEAF

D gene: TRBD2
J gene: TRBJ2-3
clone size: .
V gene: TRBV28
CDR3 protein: ASSSTSGRAVDTQY

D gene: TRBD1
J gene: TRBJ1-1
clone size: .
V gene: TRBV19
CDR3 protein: ASRGDRVPEAF

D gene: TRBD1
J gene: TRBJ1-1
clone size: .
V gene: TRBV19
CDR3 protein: ASSPRTGGNTEAF

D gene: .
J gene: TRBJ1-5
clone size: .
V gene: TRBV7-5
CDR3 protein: VRSLPAGRSQPQH

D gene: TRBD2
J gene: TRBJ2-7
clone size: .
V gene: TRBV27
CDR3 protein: ASSLLGGGSYEQY

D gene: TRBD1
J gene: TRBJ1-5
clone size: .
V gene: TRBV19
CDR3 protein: ASSMPQPGQGRNQPQH

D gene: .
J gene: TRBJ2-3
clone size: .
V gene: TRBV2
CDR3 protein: ASSEPLGEGPTDTQY

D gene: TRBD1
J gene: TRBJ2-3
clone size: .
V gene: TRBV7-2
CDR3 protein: ASSLEGTGLLDTQY

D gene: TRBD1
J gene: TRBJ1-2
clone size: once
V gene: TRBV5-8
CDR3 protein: ASSLDSGTGNYGYT

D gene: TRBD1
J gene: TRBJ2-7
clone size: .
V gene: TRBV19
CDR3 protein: ASSIGQGSYEQY

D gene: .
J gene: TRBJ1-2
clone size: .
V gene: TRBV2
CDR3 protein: ASSEARQHGYT

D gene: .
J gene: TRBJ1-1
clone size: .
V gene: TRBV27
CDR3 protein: ASRARGNTEAF

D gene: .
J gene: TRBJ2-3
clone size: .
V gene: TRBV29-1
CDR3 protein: SVGGSVGDTQY

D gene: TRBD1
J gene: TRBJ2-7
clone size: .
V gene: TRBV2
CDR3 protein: ASERVGQGAYEQY

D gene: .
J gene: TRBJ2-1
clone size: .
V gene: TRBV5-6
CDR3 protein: ASSLGVNEQF

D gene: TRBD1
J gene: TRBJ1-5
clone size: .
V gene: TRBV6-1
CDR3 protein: ASSEALEGAGQPQH

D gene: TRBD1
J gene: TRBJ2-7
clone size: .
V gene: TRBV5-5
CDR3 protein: ASSLGDSSEQY

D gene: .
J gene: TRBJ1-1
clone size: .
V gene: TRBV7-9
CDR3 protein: ATSNGVNTEAF

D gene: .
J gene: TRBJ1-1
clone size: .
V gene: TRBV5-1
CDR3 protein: ASSLAVGADTWTEAF

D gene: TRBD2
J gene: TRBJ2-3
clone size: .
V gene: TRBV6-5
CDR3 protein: ASSPGLVTDTQY

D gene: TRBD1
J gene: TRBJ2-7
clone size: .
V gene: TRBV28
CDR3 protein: ASSLTGANTYEQY

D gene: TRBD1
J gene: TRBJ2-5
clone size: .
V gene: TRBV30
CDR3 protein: ACQRGPGIQETQY

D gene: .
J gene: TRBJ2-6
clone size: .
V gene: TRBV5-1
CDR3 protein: ASSFDSSGANVLT

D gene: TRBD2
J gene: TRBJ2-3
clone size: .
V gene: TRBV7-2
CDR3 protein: ASNTLAGGTDTQY

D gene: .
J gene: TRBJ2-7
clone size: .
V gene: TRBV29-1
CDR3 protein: SVEGSVSYEQY

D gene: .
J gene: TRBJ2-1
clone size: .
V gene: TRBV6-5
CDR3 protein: ASSYSSQGLKQF

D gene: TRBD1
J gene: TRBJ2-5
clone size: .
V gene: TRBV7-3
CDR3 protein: ASSPGTGQETQY

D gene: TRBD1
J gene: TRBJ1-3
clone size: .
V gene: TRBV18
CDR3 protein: ASSPGTGAGNTIY

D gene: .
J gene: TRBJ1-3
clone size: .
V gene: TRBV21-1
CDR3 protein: ASSNGQGSGNTIY

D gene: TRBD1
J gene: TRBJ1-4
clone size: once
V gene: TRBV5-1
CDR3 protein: ASSLKQGVEKLF

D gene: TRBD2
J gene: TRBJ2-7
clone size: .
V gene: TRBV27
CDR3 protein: ASSLSGRHYEQY

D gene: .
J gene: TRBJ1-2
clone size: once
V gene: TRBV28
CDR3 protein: ASLGGHSGYT

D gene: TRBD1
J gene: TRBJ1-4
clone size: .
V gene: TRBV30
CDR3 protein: AWSVGQGWTATNEKLF

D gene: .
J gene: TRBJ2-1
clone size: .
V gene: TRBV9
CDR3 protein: ASSVGGETYNEQF

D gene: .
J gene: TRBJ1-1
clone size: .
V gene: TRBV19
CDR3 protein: ASSIALNTEAF